This T cell receptor beta chain was observed in a study of blood T cell repertoires in COVID-19. Study-level information: Sites in the United States, Italy and Spain provided acute and convalescent COVID-19 samples.

TCRdb's copy holds only in-frame clones and misses some; the assay was immunoSEQ multiplex PCR. The sample lists 350,000 or so clones; approximately 89% were seen once. CDR1 and CDR2 (germline): SGHNT, YENEEA. The CDR3 contains 18 residues. Trimming at V came to 5 bases and at J to 1 base, leaving 16 bases not matched to a gene. The sequence derives from a woman aged 25-40 years with COVID-19, enrolled during active disease. The rearrangement joins TRBV11-3 to TRBJ1-1; 7 positions match TRBD1. The sample consisted of peripheral blood. CDR3 sequence (DNA): TGTGCCAGCAGCGCGACGACAGGGTTTATTGGACCGAACACTGAAGCTTTCTTT. Protein sequence: CASSATTGFIGPNTEAFF.